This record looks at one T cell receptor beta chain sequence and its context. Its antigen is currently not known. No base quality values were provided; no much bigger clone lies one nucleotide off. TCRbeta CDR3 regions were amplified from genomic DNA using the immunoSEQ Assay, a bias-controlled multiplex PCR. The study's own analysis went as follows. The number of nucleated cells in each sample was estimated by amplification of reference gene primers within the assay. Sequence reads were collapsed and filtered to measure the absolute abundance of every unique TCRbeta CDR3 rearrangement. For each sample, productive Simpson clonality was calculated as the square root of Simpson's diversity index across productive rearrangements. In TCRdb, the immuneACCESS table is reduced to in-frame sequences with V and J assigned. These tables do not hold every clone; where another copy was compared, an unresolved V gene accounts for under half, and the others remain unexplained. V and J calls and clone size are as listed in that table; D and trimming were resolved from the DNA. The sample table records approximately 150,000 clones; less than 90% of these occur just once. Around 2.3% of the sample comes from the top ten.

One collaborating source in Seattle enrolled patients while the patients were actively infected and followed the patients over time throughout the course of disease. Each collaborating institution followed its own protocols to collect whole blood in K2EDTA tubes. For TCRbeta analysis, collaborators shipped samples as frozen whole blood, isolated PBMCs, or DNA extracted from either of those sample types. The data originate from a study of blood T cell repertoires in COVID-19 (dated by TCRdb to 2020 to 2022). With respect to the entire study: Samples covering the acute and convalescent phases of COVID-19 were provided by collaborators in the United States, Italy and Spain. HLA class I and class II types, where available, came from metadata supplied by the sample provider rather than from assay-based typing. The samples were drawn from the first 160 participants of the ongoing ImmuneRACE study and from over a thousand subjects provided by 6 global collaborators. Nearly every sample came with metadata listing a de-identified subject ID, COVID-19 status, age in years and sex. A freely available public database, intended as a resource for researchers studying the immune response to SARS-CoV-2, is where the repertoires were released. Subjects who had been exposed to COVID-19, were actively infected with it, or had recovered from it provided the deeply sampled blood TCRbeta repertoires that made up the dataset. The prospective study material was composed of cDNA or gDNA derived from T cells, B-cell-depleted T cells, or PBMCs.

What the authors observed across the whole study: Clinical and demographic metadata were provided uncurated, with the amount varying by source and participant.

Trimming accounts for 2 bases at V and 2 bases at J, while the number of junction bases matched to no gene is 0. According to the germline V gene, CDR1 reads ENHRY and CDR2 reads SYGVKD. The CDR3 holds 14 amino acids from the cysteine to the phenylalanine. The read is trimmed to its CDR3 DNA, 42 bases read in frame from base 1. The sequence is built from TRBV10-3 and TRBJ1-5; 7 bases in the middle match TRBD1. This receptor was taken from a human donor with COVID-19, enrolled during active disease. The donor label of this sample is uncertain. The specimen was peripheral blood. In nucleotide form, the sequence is TGTGCCATCAGTGAGGACAGGGGCAATCAGCCCCAGCATTTT. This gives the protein CAISEDRGNQPQHF.